This record covers a single T cell receptor (beta chain). The antigen it recognizes is unknown. Per-nucleotide qualities are absent, and no much larger clonotype sits a single base away. The sample originates from a study of CD8+ T cells in alopecia areata (dated by TCRdb to the late 2010s). About the investigation overall: To study T cell clonal expansion in alopecia areata, the researchers applied high-throughput TCRbeta sequencing to both the C3H/HeJ mouse model and human patients. In humans, TCRbeta sequencing was performed on scalp tissue and on sorted CD4+ and CD8+ peripheral blood T cells from healthy controls and from patients with patchy or totalis/universalis alopecia areata. Scalp clonality was compared across normal scalp (n=4), patchy alopecia areata scalp (n=8), and alopecia totalis/universalis scalp (n=8). RNA was extracted with the PAXgene miRNA kit for fixed scalp, the miRNeasy kit for PBMCs, and the RNeasy kit for mouse skin. immunoSEQ multiplex PCR using 35 Vbeta forward primers and 13 Jbeta reverse primers was used to amplify TCRbeta CDR3 regions.

After PBMCs were isolated by density centrifugation and stained for CD3, CD4 and CD8, a FACSAria was used to sort CD4+ and CD8+ T cells. Scalp biopsies and blood samples were provided by unaffected controls. The CDR3 has 14 amino acids, counting the end cysteine and phenylalanine. Solely the CDR3 DNA is kept, with 42 bases framed from the first base. V gives up 0 bases and J gives up 5 bases, and the segment between their germline ends measures 10 bases. From a lookup of the germline V gene, CDR1 and CDR2 are KGHSH and LQKENI. Broader findings and caveats from the paper: Shared TCR sequences between patients were less evident than in mice, which may be partly attributable to HLA diversity in the patient population. Scalp TCR repertoire analysis is complicated because resident alphabeta T cells in normal human skin are also sequenced, whereas mouse skin is dominated by gammadelta T cells. Compared with normal scalp, lesional scalp had higher clonality and more expanded CD8+ clones, particularly in alopecia totalis/universalis, a pattern that suggests antigenic drive.

Receptors were amplified or captured by the immunoSEQ multiplex PCR assay. To provide template for TCR sequencing, every sample had RNA extracted and reverse transcribed into cDNA. SuperScript III was used for first-strand cDNA synthesis, primed with a 2:1 mix of oligo-dT and random hexamers. A synthetic immune receptor repertoire was used to gauge amplification bias, and whatever bias remained was removed computationally. Per the source publication's procedure: Raw reads were preprocessed to remove errors, and CDR3 was defined by IMGT conventions from the conserved cysteine to phenylalanine. Clonality was computed by normalizing Shannon entropy by log2 of the number of productive unique TCRs and subtracting the result from 1. Whether scalp clones were CD4 or CD8 was inferred by matching scalp TCRbeta sequences against CD4 and CD8 repertoires sorted from blood. Entries here come from immuneACCESS through TCRdb and include only in-frame sequences with V and J called. Some clones fail to appear in such tables; in the studies checked, an unresolved V gene covers under half of the shortfall, and the cause of the remainder is unknown. D and trimming were read from the DNA, whereas the V and J calls and clone size are those reported in that table. A total of roughly 150,000 clones appear in this sample, about 54% of them only once. Together, the top ten hold approximately 4.3% of the sample.

The specimen sequenced was CD4+ T cells sorted from blood. The sequence links TRBV18 to TRBJ1-1; the D gene is not confidently resolved. The origin of this receptor is a human donor in good health. The DNA sequence is as follows: TGTGCCAGCTCACCACCGGGGATTCGGACTGAAGCTTTCTTT. Its translation reads: CASSPPGIRTEAFF.